This note documents a single T cell receptor (beta chain) sequence. This sample stems from a study of blood T cell repertoires in COVID-19. Overall study context: Sources were T cells, B-cell-depleted T cells, or PBMCs; the material itself was cDNA or gDNA.

Authors' data handling: The assay estimated nucleated cells by amplifying reference gene primers. TCRdb's table, derived via immunoSEQ multiplex PCR, lists solely in-frame clones and lacks some. V, J and clone size are taken as reported in that table, and D and trimming were inferred from the DNA itself. In the table there are approximately 330,000 clones, 90% of which are singletons. The receptor was isolated from a woman aged 35 to 49 with COVID-19, enrolled during active disease. Sequencing was carried out using peripheral blood.

The CDR3 DNA is TGTGCCAGTAACCTAAGCCGGGACAGGGGGTCTCAGCCCCAGCATTTT. Residues: CASNLSRDRGSQPQHF. The chain carries TRBV19 and TRBJ1-5; 11 bases map to TRBD1. CDR1 is LNHDA, CDR2 SQIVND, per germline (reference sequence). The J segment lost 6 bases and the V segment lost 7 bases, leaving 11 bases of the junction unmatched. The CDR3 extends over 16 amino acids.